The 29 T cell receptor beta chains below all came from one sample that was sequenced in a study of human T cells and chemical hapten exposure. Documented time point: patch test 2, 6 weeks after DPC sensitization. The sample's treatment: therapeutic diphenylcyclopropenone sensitization with weekly scalp DPC. TCRdb redid the calling of the RACE reads with MiXCR, one entry per CDR3 protein. This sample has approximately 89,000 distinct CDR3 sequences, with 9.5% to 13% found just once. The material was whole blood, obtained in connection with sensitization to the hapten diphenylcyclopropenone (DPC). These receptors were collected from a woman aged 30 to 39 with alopecia areata. Some clones in this sample may be carry-over from other donors' samples.

At least ten counts were recorded for this clonotype. This chain connects TRBV20-1 to TRBJ2-2; D gene uncertain. This CDR3 comprises 14 residues. The germline V gene has CDR1 DFQATT and CDR2 SNEGSKA (reference sequence). V gave up 6 bases and J gave up 0 bases, with 11 bases separating them. CDR3 protein: CSAWHGSNTGELFF. DNA for the CDR3: TGCAGTGCGTGGCACGGCTCGAACACCGGGGAGCTGTTTTTT.

This clonotype was detected many times. The chain uses TRBV28 and TRBJ2-4, with D tentatively TRBD2 (6 bases). The CDR3 length is 11 residues. The V end lost 7 bases, the J end lost 7 bases, and 8 bases lay between the germline ends. The V gene's germline CDR1 is MDHEN and CDR2 SYDVKM. This chain's CDR3 is CASMEGNIQYF. As DNA, the CDR3 is TGTGCCAGCATGGAGGGGAACATTCAGTACTTC.

This clonotype was seen ten or more times. The gene calls are TRBV6-2 or TRBV6-3 and TRBJ1-1, with D unresolved. The CDR3 contains 15 residues. The germline CDR1 and CDR2 sequences are MNHEY and SVGEGT. Trimming pared 2 bases from V and 2 bases from J, leaving 12 bases between. The CDR3 DNA is TGTGCCAGCAGTTACACGGAGGGTCTCAACACTGAAGCTTTCTTT. Protein product: CASSYTEGLNTEAFF.

In its sample, this clonotype was seen many times. This chain links TRBV30 with TRBJ1-1, with D unresolved. CDR3 length: 13 amino acids. V shed 0 bases and J shed 4 bases, with 9 bases lying between them. Per the germline V gene, CDR1 is GTSNPN and CDR2 is SVGIG (reference sequence). The CDR3 region is CAWSVRRPTEAFF. In DNA, the CDR3 is TGTGCCTGGAGTGTAAGACGGCCCACTGAAGCTTTCTTT.

This clonotype was seen at least ten times. The chain employs TRBV20-1 and TRBJ2-1; 10 bases are shared with TRBD2. CDR1 and CDR2 (germline): DFQATT, SNEGSKA (reference sequence). J gave up 6 bases and V 3 bases, and 8 bases lay outside the gene matches. The length of the CDR3 is 15 residues. The CDR3 DNA reads TGCAGTGCTAGTAAACTAGCGGGGAGGGGCAATGAGCAGTTCTTC. Residues: CSASKLAGRGNEQFF.

This clonotype has just a few counts. The CDR3 protein is CAISSSGSSYEQYF. CDR3 nucleotides: TGTGCCATCAGTTCTAGCGGTAGCTCCTACGAGCAGTACTTC. V usage is TRBV10-3 and J usage is TRBJ2-7; 7 bases are a match to TRBD2. With 5 bases clipped from V and 0 bases from J, the junction kept 4 bases outside the gene matches. Germline CDR1 and CDR2: ENHRY and SYGVKD. This CDR3 contains 14 residues.

There are many counts of this clonotype. CDR3 protein: CASSLSGAAYNEQFF. The CDR3 bases are TGTGCCAGCAGTTTATCGGGGGCCGCCTACAATGAGCAGTTCTTC. The chain is built from TRBV28 and TRBJ2-1; D could derive from TRBD1 or TRBD2 (6 bases each). The ends were cut back, 1 base at V and 2 bases at J, with 9 bases in the middle. The CDR3 runs to 15 residues. The germline V gene encodes CDR1 MDHEN and CDR2 SYDVKM.

In its sample, this clonotype was seen a few times. The chain employs TRBV2 and TRBJ1-1, with D perhaps TRBD1 (6 bases). This CDR3 has 13 amino acids. Trimming removed 7 bases at V and 1 base at J, with 10 bases between. Germline CDR1 SNHLY, CDR2 FYNNEI. CDR3 DNA: TGTGCCAGCAATAAGGACAGGAACACTGAAGCTTTCTTT. Its translation is CASNKDRNTEAFF. The full variable domain, completed using reference TRBV2 and TRBJ1-1, is EPEVTQTPSHQVTQMGQEVILRCVPISNHLYFYWYRQILGQKVEFLVSFYNNEISEKSEIFDDQFSVERPDGSNFTLKIRSTKLEDSAMYFCASNKDRNTEAFFGQGTRLTVV.

This clonotype was observed at least ten times. J is TRBJ2-4 and V is TRBV5-4; the match to TRBD2 covers 7 bases. V lost 4 bases and J lost 11; bases outside the gene matches: 12. Germline CDR1 is SGHNT and CDR2 is YYREEE (reference sequence). This CDR3 has 14 residues. As DNA, the CDR3 is TGTGCCAGCAGCCTGGAGACTAGCCTGGGGGTTCAGTACTTC. Protein sequence: CASSLETSLGVQYF.

V is TRBV4-3 and J is TRBJ1-1; no definite D call. V was trimmed by 0 bases and J by 7 bases, leaving 9 bases between them. The CDR3 runs to 13 residues. Per germline, CDR1 LGHNA and CDR2 YSLEER. The CDR3 sequence: CASSQEIGSEAFF. DNA of the CDR3: TGCGCCAGCAGCCAAGAAATAGGCAGTGAAGCTTTCTTT.

This chain links TRBV6-2 or TRBV6-3 with TRBJ2-1, with D maybe TRBD2 (5 bases). Germline V gene sequence: CDR1 MNHEY, CDR2 SVGEGT. V was clipped by 6 bases and J by 4 bases, with 19 bases between them. This CDR3 is 16 amino acids long. CDR3 in amino acids: CASRTPLTGLYNEQFF. In nucleotides, the CDR3 is TGTGCCAGCAGGACCCCCCTTACGGGATTATACAATGAGCAGTTCTTC.

As to this clonotype: The junction departs from the called germline gene at one end, perhaps through a read error. The rearrangement uses TRBV28 and TRBJ2-7; D possibly matches TRBD1 or TRBD2 (5 bases each). The CDR3 is made up of 16 amino acids. Germline lookup yields CDR1 MDHEN and CDR2 SYDVKM. CDR3 amino acids: CASSSTRQFLYYERYF. CDR3 nucleotides: TGTGCCAGCAGTTCCACTAGACAGTTCCTCTACTACGAGCGGTACTTC. The full variable domain, rest sourced from reference TRBV28 and TRBJ2-7, is DVKVTQSSRYLVKRTGEKVFLECVQDMDHENMFWYRQDPGLGLRLIYFSYDVKMKEKGDIPEGYSVSREKKERFSLILESASTNQTSMYLCASSSTRQFLYYERYFGPGTRLTVT.

The chain recombines TRBV6-5 with TRBJ1-1; 7 positions agree with TRBD1. This CDR3 contains 13 residues. Germline values: CDR1 MNHEY, CDR2 SVGAGI. The J segment lost 13 bases and the V segment lost 8 bases, leaving 16 bases of the junction unmatched. Here the CDR3 DNA reads TGTGCCAGCGAGTCGACTTACAGGGGTAGAGTTTTCTTT. It encodes CASESTYRGRVFF.

Notes on this clonotype: A single base separates this from a much larger clone, so it may be a read error. The rearrangement uses TRBV5-1 and TRBJ2-3; a possible D gene is TRBD2 (6 bases). With 0 bases removed from V and 14 bases from J, the gap between germline ends came to 16 bases. Looked up from germline, CDR1 is SGHRS and CDR2 is YFSETQ. The CDR3 length is 13 residues. DNA for the CDR3: TGCGCCAGCAGCTTGGCCGAACTAGCTGCGCGGTATTTT. Translating it yields CASSLAELAARYF.

This clonotype was recorded many times. The V call is TRBV6-2 or TRBV6-3, the J call TRBJ2-1; D could derive from TRBD1 or TRBD2 (5 bases each). Germline V lookup: CDR1 MNHEY, CDR2 SVGEGT. This CDR3 contains 13 residues. The V end was cut by 5 bases, the J end by 9 bases, with 14 bases between. This CDR3 is CASSGPVRGEQFF. In DNA form, the CDR3 reads TGTGCCAGCAGTGGTCCGGTGAGGGGTGAGCAGTTCTTC.

This sequence joins TRBV12-3 or TRBV12-4 and TRBJ2-5; maybe TRBD2 (6 bases). The ends were cut back, 4 bases at V and 4 bases at J, with 13 bases in the middle. The CDR3 covers 14 residues. The CDR3 nucleotides are TGTGCCAGCAGTTGGAGGGAGTCGGCAGAGACCCAGTACTTC. This translates into CASSWRESAETQYF.

This clonotype was detected many times. The chain couples TRBV20-1 to TRBJ2-7, with D perhaps TRBD2 (7 bases). Trimming stripped 1 base from V and 0 bases from J, with 10 bases between. The germline V gene has CDR1 DFQATT and CDR2 SNEGSKA (reference sequence). The CDR3 runs 14 residues. As DNA, the CDR3 is TGCAGTGCTAGAGGGGGGGGCAGCTCCTACGAGCAGTACTTC. Protein product: CSARGGGSSYEQYF.

This clonotype was picked up a small number of times. The genes are TRBV28 and TRBJ1-5; the D gene is possibly TRBD1 (5 bases). The CDR3 runs 12 residues. V dropped 10 bases and J dropped 5 bases, with 12 bases sitting between them. The V gene's germline CDR1 is MDHEN and CDR2 SYDVKM. The CDR3: CATSTGYQPQHF. CDR3 nucleotide sequence: TGTGCCACTTCCACAGGCTATCAGCCCCAGCATTTT.

V gene TRBV12-5 combines with J gene TRBJ2-5, with 10 nucleotides matching TRBD1. The CDR3 length is 16 residues. Trimming took 4 bases from V and 5 from J; bases not matched to a gene: 10. Germline CDR1 and CDR2: LGHNT and FRNRAP. CDR3 coding DNA: TGTGCTAGTGGTTCCCCGACAGGGGGCAATTGGGAGACCCAGTACTTC. The encoded protein is CASGSPTGGNWETQYF.

This clonotype was recorded at least ten times. The rearrangement joins TRBV6-2 or TRBV6-3 to TRBJ1-5; 8 positions agree with TRBD1. J gave up 6 bases and V 3 bases, and 10 bases lay outside the gene matches. Germline CDR1 and CDR2: MNHEY and SVGEGT. There are 16 residues in the CDR3. The CDR3 region is CASSYPDRAGFQPQHF. CDR3 nucleotides: TGTGCCAGCAGTTATCCGGACAGGGCGGGTTTTCAGCCCCAGCATTTT.

This clonotype was counted at least ten times. DNA of the CDR3: TGTGCCAGCAGCACCGATAGTATCCAGGATCAGTACTTC. As protein: CASSTDSIQDQYF. V and J are TRBV7-8 and TRBJ2-4; D gene unclear. Germline V gene sequence: CDR1 SGHVS, CDR2 FQNEAQ. The CDR3 is 13 amino acids. The germline V and J ends were trimmed by 5 bases and 12 bases, with 17 bases remaining between them.

V usage is TRBV5-1 and J usage is TRBJ1-1; 8 nucleotides match TRBD1. This CDR3 has 12 residues. The ends lost 5 bases at V and 6 bases at J; junction bases unmatched: 3. Germline-derived CDR1 and CDR2 are SGHRS and YFSETQ. The CDR3 DNA is TGCGCCAGCAGAGCAGGGGGCCCTGAAGCTTTCTTT. Its translation: CASRAGGPEAFF. Filled out from reference TRBV5-1 and TRBJ1-1, the complete variable domain reads KAGVTQTPRYLIKTRGQQVTLSCSPISGHRSVSWYQQTPGQGLQFLFEYFSETQRNKGNFPGRFSGRQFSNSRSEMNVSTLELGDSALYLCASRAGGPEAFFGQGTRLTVV.

This clonotype was observed at least ten times. The rearrangement links TRBV2 to TRBJ1-5; 7 positions match TRBD1. CDR3 length equals 17 residues. CDR1 and CDR2 from the germline V gene are SNHLY and FYNNEI. The V segment lost 2 bases and the J segment 4 bases; nucleotides outside the gene matches: 11. CDR3 in DNA: TGTGCCAGCAGTGAACCTAGCACCGGCAGGGGGAATCAGCCCCAGCATTTT. As protein: CASSEPSTGRGNQPQHF.

In this sample, this clonotype turned up many times. The V call is TRBV5-5, the J call TRBJ2-3; 8 bases fit TRBD1. There are 13 residues in the CDR3. Losses at the gene ends were 3 bases for V and 6 bases for J; bases not matched to a gene: 3. Per the germline V gene, CDR1 is SGHKS and CDR2 is YYEKEE (reference sequence). CDR3 loop: CASSWTGSDTQYF. The DNA for the CDR3 is TGTGCCAGCAGCTGGACAGGGTCCGATACGCAGTATTTT.

This clonotype has ten or more counts. The chain uses TRBV5-6 and TRBJ1-6; tentatively, D is TRBD1 (6 bases). Deletions cut 1 base from V and 11 bases from J, with 13 bases between. The CDR3 totals 14 residues. Germline V gene data show CDR1 as SGHDT and CDR2 as YYEEEE. The CDR3: CASSLLGGETPLHF. DNA for the CDR3: TGTGCCAGCAGCTTGTTGGGGGGCGAGACACCCCTCCACTTT.

V and J are TRBV20-1 and TRBJ2-3, with 9 bases fitting TRBD1. The junction had 12 bases not matched to a gene; V was cut back by 5 bases and J by 6 bases. The CDR3 has 15 amino acids. The V gene's germline CDR1 is DFQATT and CDR2 SNEGSKA (reference sequence). CDR3 in amino acids: CSARKQGAIGDTQYF. CDR3 coding DNA: TGCAGTGCTCGAAAACAGGGGGCGATAGGGGATACGCAGTATTTT.

Many counts were recorded for this clonotype. The chain joins TRBV20-1 to TRBJ2-1; D is perhaps TRBD1 or TRBD2 (5 bases each). V dropped 0 bases and J dropped 3 bases, with 15 bases sitting between them. Germline assignment: CDR1 DFQATT and CDR2 SNEGSKA (reference sequence). The CDR3 is made up of 16 amino acids. CDR3: CSARDPGHWDYNEQFF. The CDR3 DNA is TGCAGTGCTAGAGACCCGGGGCACTGGGACTACAATGAGCAGTTCTTC.

This clonotype was observed at least ten times. The CDR3 protein is CASSLSPMGSNQPQHF. The CDR3 DNA follows: TGTGCCAGCAGTTTATCCCCGATGGGTAGCAATCAGCCCCAGCATTTT. The genes are TRBV28 and TRBJ1-5; D not certain. V gave up 1 base and J gave up 0 bases, with 10 bases separating them. The CDR3 runs 16 residues. CDR1 and CDR2 (germline): MDHEN, SYDVKM.

This clonotype was seen at least ten times. This sequence joins TRBV13 and TRBJ2-7; TRBD2 matches 8 bases. J lost 7 bases, V lost 1 base, and 3 bases had no gene match. Germline values: CDR1 PRHDT, CDR2 FYEKMQ (reference sequence). The CDR3 covers 13 residues. This CDR3 reads CASSLDGREEQYF. In DNA, the CDR3 is TGTGCCAGCAGCTTAGACGGGAGGGAAGAGCAGTACTTC.